The TCR beta chain under discussion was sequenced for a study of cytomegalovirus exposure and HLA in healthy donors. The PCR made use of 60 Vbeta and 13 Jbeta primers. TCRdb keeps only in-frame clones here, not all; method: immunoSEQ multiplex PCR. The sample shows roughly 120,000 clones, roughly two thirds of them seen only once. For this clone: The target antigen is unknown.

Germline V gene lookup returns CDR1 MNHEY and CDR2 SVGAGI. This CDR3 region has 14 residues. Study-wide results and limits: Researchers catalogued approximately 170 TCR beta chains as cytomegalovirus-associated. In terms of immune exposure information, only CMV serostatus was available. Later analysis identified several of the most significant clusters that appeared linked to common viral pathogens.

This receptor was taken from a man aged 30 to 39 in good health and CMV-seropositive. The rearrangement joins TRBV6-5 to TRBJ2-5; 9 bases fit TRBD1. The end of the DNA is better explained by TRBJ2-7, so the J call may be wrong. The specimen sequenced was PBMCs. CDR3 in DNA: TGTGCCAGCAGTTACACAGGGGGCTTCGACGAGCAGTACTTC. Its protein product is CASSYTGGFDEQYF.